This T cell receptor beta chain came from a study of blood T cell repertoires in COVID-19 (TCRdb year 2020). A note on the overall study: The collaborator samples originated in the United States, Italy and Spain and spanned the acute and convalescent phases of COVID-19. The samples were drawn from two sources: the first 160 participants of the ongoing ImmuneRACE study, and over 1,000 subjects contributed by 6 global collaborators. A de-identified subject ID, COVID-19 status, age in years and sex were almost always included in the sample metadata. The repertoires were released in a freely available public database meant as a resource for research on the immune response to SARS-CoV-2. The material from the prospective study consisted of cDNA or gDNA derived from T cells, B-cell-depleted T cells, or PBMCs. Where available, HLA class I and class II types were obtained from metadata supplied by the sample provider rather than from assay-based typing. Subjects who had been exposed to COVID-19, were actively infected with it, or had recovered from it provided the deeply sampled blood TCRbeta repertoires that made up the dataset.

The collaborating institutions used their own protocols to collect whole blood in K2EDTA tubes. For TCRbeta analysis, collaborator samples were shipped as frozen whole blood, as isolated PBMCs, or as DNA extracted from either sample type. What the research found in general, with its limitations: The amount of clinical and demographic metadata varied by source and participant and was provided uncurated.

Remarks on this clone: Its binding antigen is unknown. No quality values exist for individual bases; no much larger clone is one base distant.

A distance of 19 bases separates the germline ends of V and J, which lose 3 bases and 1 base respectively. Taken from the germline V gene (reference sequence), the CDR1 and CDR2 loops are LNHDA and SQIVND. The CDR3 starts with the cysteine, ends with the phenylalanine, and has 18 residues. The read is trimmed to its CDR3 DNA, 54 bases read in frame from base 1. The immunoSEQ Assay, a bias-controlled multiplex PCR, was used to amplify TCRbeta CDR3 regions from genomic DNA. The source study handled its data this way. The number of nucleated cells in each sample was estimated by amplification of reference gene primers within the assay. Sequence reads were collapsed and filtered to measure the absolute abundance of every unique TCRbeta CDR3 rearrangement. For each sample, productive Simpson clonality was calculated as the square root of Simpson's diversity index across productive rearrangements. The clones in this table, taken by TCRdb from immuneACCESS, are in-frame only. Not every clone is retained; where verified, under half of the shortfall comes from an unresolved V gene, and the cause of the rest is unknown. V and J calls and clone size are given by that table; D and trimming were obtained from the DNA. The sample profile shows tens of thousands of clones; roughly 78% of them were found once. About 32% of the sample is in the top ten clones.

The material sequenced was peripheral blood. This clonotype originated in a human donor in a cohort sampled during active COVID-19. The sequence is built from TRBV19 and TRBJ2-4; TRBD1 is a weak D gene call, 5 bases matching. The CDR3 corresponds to CASSIRSPGQRAKNIQYF. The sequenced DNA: TGTGCCAGTAGTATTCGGAGCCCAGGGCAACGGGCCAAAAACATTCAGTACTTC.